The 2 T cell receptor beta chains reported below all come from one sample, sequenced in a study of T cells in Graves' hyperthyroidism and ophthalmopathy. Amplified TCR beta CDR3 regions derived from RNA transcripts. TCR CDR3 regions were first amplified by RT-PCR with HTBI primers. TCRdb recomputed calls from the multiplex PCR reads with MiXCR, one row per CDR3 protein. The sample includes about half a million distinct CDR3 sequences, roughly 20% of them seen just once. The sequenced sample consisted of blood. These receptors all stem from a man younger than 35 with Graves' hyperthyroidism.

This clonotype was found many times. J is TRBJ1-1 and V is TRBV20-1, with D unresolved. Germline V lookup: CDR1 DFQATT, CDR2 SNEGSKA (reference sequence). V lost 3 bases and J 1 base, leaving 12 bases between the germline ends. CDR3 length: 14 amino acids. CDR3 DNA: TGCAGTGCTAGGGCACTAGCAGGGAACACTGAAGCTTTCTTT. It is translated as CSARALAGNTEAFF.

This clonotype was counted between two and nine times. The CDR3 DNA reads as TGTGCCATCGGGGGGGGGGACACTGAAGCTTTCTTT. The encoded protein is CAIGGGDTEAFF. The V and J genes are TRBV10-3 and TRBJ1-1; D perhaps matches TRBD1 (5 bases). The CDR3 spans 12 residues. Germline CDR1 ENHRY, CDR2 SYGVKD. The V and J ends lost 8 bases and 3 bases respectively, with 10 bases between them.